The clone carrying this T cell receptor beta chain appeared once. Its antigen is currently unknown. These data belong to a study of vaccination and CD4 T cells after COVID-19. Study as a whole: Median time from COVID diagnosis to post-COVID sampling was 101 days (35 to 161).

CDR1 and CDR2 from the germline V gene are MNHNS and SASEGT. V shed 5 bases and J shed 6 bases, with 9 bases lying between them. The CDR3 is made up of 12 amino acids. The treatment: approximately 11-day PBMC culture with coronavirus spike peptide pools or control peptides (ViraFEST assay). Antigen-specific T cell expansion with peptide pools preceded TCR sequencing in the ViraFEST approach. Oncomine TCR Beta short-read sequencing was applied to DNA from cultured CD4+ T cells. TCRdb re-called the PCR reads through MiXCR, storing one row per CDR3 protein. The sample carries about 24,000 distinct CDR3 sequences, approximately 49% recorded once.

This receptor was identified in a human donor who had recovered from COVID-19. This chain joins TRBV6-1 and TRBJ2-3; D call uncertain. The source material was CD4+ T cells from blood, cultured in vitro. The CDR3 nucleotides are TGTGCCAGCAGTCTAAGTTGGGATACGCAGTATTTT. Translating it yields CASSLSWDTQYF.